The sequence of this T cell receptor (beta chain) was determined in a study of shared clonotypes between healthy human individuals. At the level of the study: The donors, two women and a few men, were aged 18 to 49.

Negatively enriched CD4+ T cells were divided by CD45RA into naive and memory. The CDR3 is 16 residues long. With 6 bases clipped from V and 6 bases from J, the junction kept 7 bases outside the gene matches. The germline CDR1 and CDR2 sequences are MNHEY and SMNVEV (reference sequence). This clone has a single count. Sequencing was performed with immunoSEQ multiplex PCR; in TCRdb, only in-frame clones are kept and a portion is missing. The sample has under 2,500,000 clones; approximately 95% are singletons. Sequences were obtained from naive CD4+ T cells sorted from blood. As for subset: CD45RA+ positively selected. This sequence originates from a man aged 18 to 29 in good health. V is TRBV27 and J is TRBJ1-6, with TRBD1 matching over 11 bases. The CDR3 DNA reads TGTGCCAGCAGGGAAGGGGACAGGGGGTTTAATTCACCCCTCCACTTT. The encoded protein is CASREGDRGFNSPLHF.